This TCR beta chain appears in the sequencing data of a study of blood T cell repertoires in COVID-19. Study-wide context: Acute and convalescent COVID-19 samples came from the United States, Italy and Spain. Sources were T cells, B-cell-depleted T cells, or PBMCs; the material itself was cDNA or gDNA.

V was pared by 5 bases and J by 1 base, with 19 bases between. The CDR3 sequence is 17 residues long. From germline, CDR1 is SGHTA and CDR2 FQGNSA. Authors' data handling: Estimation of nucleated cell counts relied on the amplification of reference gene primers. Profiled with immunoSEQ multiplex PCR; TCRdb holds only in-frame clones, not every one. That table supplies the V and J calls and clone size; D and trimming were determined from the DNA. The sample holds about 230,000 clones, 85% seen once. This receptor was obtained from a middle-aged man with acute or convalescent COVID-19. The material sequenced was peripheral blood. The chain is built from TRBV7-2 and TRBJ2-3; possibly TRBD1 for D (6 bases). CDR3 region: CASSHTMGAWGTDTQYF. The CDR3 nucleotides read TGTGCCAGCAGCCATACGATGGGGGCCTGGGGCACAGATACGCAGTATTTT. Full variable domain (missing parts from reference TRBV7-2 and TRBJ2-3): GAGVSQSPSNKVTEKGKDVELRCDPISGHTALYWYRQSLGQGLEFLIYFQGNSAPDKSGLPSDRFSAERTGGSVSTLTIQRTQQEDSAVYLCASSHTMGAWGTDTQYFGPGTRLTVL.